The next 22 T cell receptor beta chains were all read from a single sample in a study of cytomegalovirus exposure and HLA in healthy donors. 13 Jbeta primers and 60 Vbeta primers were used for the PCR. Sequenced by immunoSEQ multiplex PCR; TCRdb stores in-frame clones only, minus some. The profile covers about 170,000 clones, with about 81% appearing a single time and less than 1% taken by the ten largest. Sequenced: PBMCs. These receptors originate from a girl aged 2-10 years in good health and CMV-seropositive.

The rearrangement joins TRBV9 to TRBJ2-3, with D unclear. The CDR3 is made up of 13 amino acids. The germline V and J ends were trimmed by 4 bases and 0 bases, with 6 bases remaining between them. Germline CDR1 and CDR2: SGDLS and YYNGEE. CDR3 region: CASSLASTDTQYF. The CDR3 nucleotides are TGTGCCAGCAGCTTGGCTAGCACAGATACGCAGTATTTT.

V and J are TRBV28 and TRBJ1-2; 7 nucleotides agree with TRBD1. V was pared by 6 bases and J by 1 base, with 8 bases of the junction left unmatched. There are 15 residues in the CDR3. Germline loops: CDR1 MDHEN, CDR2 SYDVKM. The chain's CDR3 is CASRLGTAFNYGYTF. The CDR3 region has the DNA TGTGCCAGCAGGTTAGGGACAGCGTTTAACTATGGCTACACCTTC.

The rearrangement uses TRBV2 and TRBJ2-2, with D hard to call. V was clipped by 8 bases and J by 5 bases, with 9 bases between them. Germline lookup yields CDR1 SNHLY and CDR2 FYNNEI. CDR3 length: 12 residues. CDR3 residues: CASVSETGELFF. The CDR3 DNA reads TGTGCCAGCGTCAGCGAAACCGGGGAGCTGTTTTTT.

V usage is TRBV19 and J usage is TRBJ2-1, with 9 bases fitting TRBD2. The germline CDR1 and CDR2 sequences are LNHDA and SQIVND (reference sequence). J lost 13 bases, V lost 0 bases, and 10 bases had no gene match. This CDR3 contains 15 residues. The CDR3 sequence is CASSIEGLAGRGQFF. The CDR3 coding sequence is TGTGCCAGTAGTATAGAAGGGCTAGCGGGAAGGGGACAGTTCTTC. Variable domain in full (rest from reference TRBV19 and TRBJ2-1): DGGITQSPKYLFRKEGQNVTLSCEQNLNHDAMYWYRQDPGQGLRLIYYSQIVNDFQKGDIAEGYSVSREKKESFPLTVTSAQKNPTAFYLCASSIEGLAGRGQFFGPGTRLTVL.

The chain links TRBV6-5 to TRBJ2-1; 8 nucleotides line up with TRBD2. Trimming took 5 bases from V and 12 from J; bases not matched to a gene: 12. The CDR3 runs to 14 residues. Germline V lookup: CDR1 MNHEY, CDR2 SVGAGI. The CDR3 DNA reads TGTGCCAGCAGTACGGGACTAGTCACTTATGGGCAGTTCTTC. This gives the protein CASSTGLVTYGQFF.

In its sample, this clone was seen once. The rearrangement links TRBV30 to TRBJ1-3; D not resolved. V was shortened by 0 bases and J by 2 bases, with 14 bases between the two germline ends. CDR3 size: 16 residues. Per germline, CDR1 GTSNPN and CDR2 SVGIG (reference sequence). The CDR3 sequence: CAWSVVNRNAGNTIYF. CDR3 nucleotides: TGTGCCTGGAGTGTAGTGAACAGAAACGCTGGAAACACCATATATTTT.

The genes are TRBV7-8 and TRBJ1-2, with TRBD1 matching 9 bases. V dropped 1 base and J dropped 6; count of bases not matched to a gene: 12. Germline V gene lookup returns CDR1 SGHVS and CDR2 FQNEAQ. The length of the CDR3 is 17 residues. CDR3 region: CASSLVFRTGERNGYTF. CDR3 sequence (DNA): TGTGCCAGCAGCTTAGTGTTTCGGACAGGGGAACGCAATGGCTACACCTTC.

The rearrangement joins TRBV2 to TRBJ1-2; 10 bases are a match to TRBD1. The germline CDR1 and CDR2 sequences are SNHLY and FYNNEI. With 6 bases clipped from V and 5 bases from J, the junction kept 15 bases outside the gene matches. The CDR3 loop spans 17 amino acids. The CDR3 spells CASRPGQGRGHVYGYTF. The CDR3, as DNA: TGTGCCAGCAGGCCGGGACAGGGGCGCGGGCACGTATATGGCTACACCTTC. Combining the CDR3 with reference TRBV2 and TRBJ1-2 gives the whole variable domain EPEVTQTPSHQVTQMGQEVILRCVPISNHLYFYWYRQILGQKVEFLVSFYNNEISEKSEIFDDQFSVERPDGSNFTLKIRSTKLEDSAMYFCASRPGQGRGHVYGYTFGSGTRLTVV.

This clone has a single count. This sequence joins TRBV30 and TRBJ2-2; 7 bases match TRBD2. Germline lookup yields CDR1 GTSNPN and CDR2 SVGIG (reference sequence). The CDR3 runs 15 residues. Trimming at V came to 0 bases and at J to 7 bases, leaving 8 bases not matched to a gene. The CDR3 DNA is TGTGCCTGGAGTGTTTGGGGAGGGCGAATCGGGGAGCTGTTTTTT. Translating it yields CAWSVWGGRIGELFF.

This sequence joins TRBV13 and TRBJ2-5, with 8 bases fitting TRBD2. There are 18 residues in the CDR3. CDR1 is PRHDT, CDR2 FYEKMQ, per germline (reference sequence). Unmatched junction bases numbered 21, after V lost 8 bases and J lost 4 bases. The CDR3 here is CASGRPFPRPGRGETQYF. CDR3 sequence (DNA): TGTGCCAGCGGCCGTCCGTTCCCACGGCCCGGGAGGGGAGAGACCCAGTACTTC.

In this sample, this clone turned up once. The chain joins TRBV21-1 to TRBJ2-2; the table calls TRBD2, which could not be checked here. TRBV21-1 is assigned pseudogene status. The CDR3 covers 15 residues. DNA of the CDR3: TGTGCCAGCAGCAAACGGGAGTGGGACACCGGGGAGCTGTTTTTT. Translated, it gives CASSKREWDTGELFF.

This clone was seen more than once but under ten times. The chain recombines TRBV29-1 with TRBJ1-1; TRBD1 might be the D (5 bases). The CDR3 has 13 amino acids. The germline CDR1 and CDR2 sequences are SQVTM and ANQGSEA. Trimming cost V 6 bases and J 3 bases, with 14 bases left between them. This CDR3 reads CSVGEGRDTEAFF. The DNA of the CDR3 is TGCAGCGTGGGGGAGGGGCGCGACACTGAAGCTTTCTTT.

The chain employs TRBV30 and TRBJ2-3; 9 bases fit TRBD1. The CDR3 is made up of 16 amino acids. The V gene end was trimmed by 5 bases and the J gene end by 1 base; junction bases not matched to a gene: 10. Germline CDR1 reads GTSNPN; CDR2 reads SVGIG (reference sequence). CDR3 bases: TGTGCCTGGGGGCCACAGGGGGCAGAGGGCACAGATACGCAGTATTTT. Encoded protein: CAWGPQGAEGTDTQYF.

The chain carries TRBV2 and TRBJ2-5; 8 bases line up with TRBD2. V lost 8 bases, J lost 5 bases, and 10 bases stayed unmatched. The CDR3 loop spans 14 amino acids. Germline V gene data show CDR1 as SNHLY and CDR2 as FYNNEI. CDR3 in DNA: TGTGCCAGCGGTCCCCTAGCGGGTATGGAGACCCAGTACTTC. The encoded protein is CASGPLAGMETQYF.

This chain connects TRBV7-8 to TRBJ1-2; no definite D call. Per the germline V gene, CDR1 is SGHVS and CDR2 is FQNEAQ. V was pared by 4 bases and J by 4 bases, with 10 bases between. The CDR3 consists of 13 residues. In nucleotides, the CDR3 is TGTGCCAGCAGCTCCCAGGCGACCTATGGCTACACCTTC. Encoded protein: CASSSQATYGYTF.

The chain combines TRBV5-6 with TRBJ2-1; no reliable D call. Trimming removed 4 bases at V and 3 bases at J, with 14 bases between. The CDR3 length is 15 residues. CDR1 and CDR2 (germline): SGHDT, YYEEEE. In nucleotides, the CDR3 is TGTGCCAGCAGCCCTCGGTTGAGCTTCTACAATGAGCAGTTCTTC. Protein sequence: CASSPRLSFYNEQFF.

The chain links TRBV30 to TRBJ1-5, with D perhaps matching TRBD1 (5 bases). Trimming shortened V by 0 bases and J by 2 bases, and 11 bases separated the two germline ends. Per the germline V gene, CDR1 is GTSNPN and CDR2 is SVGIG (reference sequence). This CDR3 contains 15 residues. CDR3 sequence (DNA): TGTGCCTGGAGTGTGGGGGGAAGGGGCAATCAGCCCCAGCATTTT. This codes for CAWSVGGRGNQPQHF.

V and J are TRBV5-5 and TRBJ1-4; perhaps TRBD1 as D (5 bases). Germline values: CDR1 SGHKS, CDR2 YYEKEE (reference sequence). The CDR3 runs 17 residues. Trimming left V 0 bases short and J 0 bases short, with 12 bases between. The chain's CDR3 is CASSLVSGGATNEKLFF. In DNA form, the CDR3 reads TGTGCCAGCAGCTTGGTTAGTGGAGGGGCAACTAATGAAAAACTGTTTTTT.

The CDR3 spells CASSEARGAGDITGELFF. CDR3 sequence (DNA): TGTGCCAGCAGTGAAGCGCGAGGAGCGGGAGATATTACCGGGGAGCTGTTTTTT. The rearrangement joins TRBV6-1 to TRBJ2-2; 8 bases match TRBD2. The germline gives CDR1 MNHNS, CDR2 SASEGT. This CDR3 region has 18 residues. V dropped 0 bases and J dropped 5; count of bases not matched to a gene: 11.

The J gene is TRBJ1-5, the V gene TRBV4-2, with D unclear. The CDR3 runs to 13 residues. In germline, CDR1 is LGHNA, CDR2 YNFKEQ. Trimming cost V 0 bases and J 4 bases, with 4 bases left between them. The CDR3 region is CASSQEYNQPQHF. The CDR3 region has the DNA TGTGCCAGCAGCCAAGAATATAATCAGCCCCAGCATTTT.

A few counts support this clone. The CDR3 DNA follows: TGTGCCAGCAGCTCCGAAAGATGGAGGAGGGTCCGGGACCACGAGCAGTACTTC. Residues: CASSSERWRRVRDHEQYF. V gene TRBV7-6 combines with J gene TRBJ2-7, with D possibly TRBD2 on 6 matching bases. CDR1 and CDR2 (germline): SGHVS, FNYEAQ. The CDR3 runs to 18 residues. The V gene lost 4 bases and the J gene lost 5 bases, with 27 bases spanning the gap.

The genes are TRBV28 and TRBJ2-2; D call uncertain. Germline CDR1 reads MDHEN; CDR2 reads SYDVKM. This CDR3 is 11 amino acids long. V lost 4 bases to trimming and J lost 7 bases, with 4 bases between them. The CDR3 protein is CASSSNGELFF. CDR3 nucleotides: TGTGCCAGCAGTTCAAACGGGGAGCTGTTTTTT.